A single TCR beta chain is shown here with its context. Survey-level immunoSEQ sequencing profiled the TCR beta repertoire. This table comes from immunoSEQ multiplex PCR, and its TCRdb copy is limited to in-frame clones, with some not included. The sample yields around 49,000 clones, over 90% seen once. The CDR3 is 13 residues long. V was trimmed by 2 bases and J by 3 bases, leaving 8 bases between them. Germline values: CDR1 MNHEY, CDR2 SVGAGI. This clonotype was sampled from a middle-aged man with rheumatoid arthritis. Input material: PBMCs. This sequence joins TRBV6-5 and TRBJ2-7, with D maybe TRBD2 (5 bases). CDR3 bases: TGTGCCAGCAGTTACAGGGAGAACTACGAGCAGTACTTC. Its translation is CASSYRENYEQYF.